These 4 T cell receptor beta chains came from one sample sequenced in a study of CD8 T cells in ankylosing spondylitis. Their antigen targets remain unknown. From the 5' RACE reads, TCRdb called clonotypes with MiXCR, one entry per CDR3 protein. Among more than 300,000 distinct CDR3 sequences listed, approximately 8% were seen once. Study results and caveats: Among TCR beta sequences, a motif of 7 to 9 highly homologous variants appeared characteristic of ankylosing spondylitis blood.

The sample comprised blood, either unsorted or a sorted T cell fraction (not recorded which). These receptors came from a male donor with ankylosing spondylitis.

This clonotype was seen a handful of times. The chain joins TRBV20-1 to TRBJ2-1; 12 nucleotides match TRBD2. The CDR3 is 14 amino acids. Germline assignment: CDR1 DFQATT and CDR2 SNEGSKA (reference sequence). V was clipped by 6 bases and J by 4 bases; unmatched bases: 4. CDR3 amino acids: CSAQLAGGYNEQFF. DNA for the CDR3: TGCAGTGCCCAACTAGCGGGAGGTTACAATGAGCAGTTCTTC.

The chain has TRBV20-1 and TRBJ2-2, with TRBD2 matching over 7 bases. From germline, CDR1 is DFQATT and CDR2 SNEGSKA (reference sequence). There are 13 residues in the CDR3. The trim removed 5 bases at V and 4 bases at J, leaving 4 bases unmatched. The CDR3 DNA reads TGCAGTGCTTGGGGGGGAGGCACCGGGGAGCTGTTTTTT. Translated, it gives CSAWGGGTGELFF.

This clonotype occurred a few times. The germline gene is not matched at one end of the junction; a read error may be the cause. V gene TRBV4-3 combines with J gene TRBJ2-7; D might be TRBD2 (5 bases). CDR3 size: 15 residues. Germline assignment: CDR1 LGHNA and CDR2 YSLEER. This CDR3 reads CASSQDRRPSHEQYF. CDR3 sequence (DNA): TGCGCCAGCAGCCAAGACCGGAGGCCCTCCCACGAGCAGTACTTC.

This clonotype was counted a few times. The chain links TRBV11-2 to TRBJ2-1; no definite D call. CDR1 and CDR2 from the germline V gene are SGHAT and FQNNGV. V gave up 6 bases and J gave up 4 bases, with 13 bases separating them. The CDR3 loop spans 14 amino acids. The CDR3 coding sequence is TGTGCCAGCAGTTCGAATAGATTATACAATGAGCAGTTCTTC. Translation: CASSSNRLYNEQFF.